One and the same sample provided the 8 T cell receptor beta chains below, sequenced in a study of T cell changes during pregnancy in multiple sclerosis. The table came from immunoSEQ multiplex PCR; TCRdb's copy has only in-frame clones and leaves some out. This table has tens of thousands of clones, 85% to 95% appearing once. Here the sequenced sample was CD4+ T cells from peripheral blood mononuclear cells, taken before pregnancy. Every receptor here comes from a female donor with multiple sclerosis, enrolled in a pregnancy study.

The CDR3 DNA sequence: TGCGCCAGCAGCTTGGGGGCCACCGCAACTAATGAAAAACTGTTTTTT. It encodes CASSLGATATNEKLFF. V is TRBV5-1 and J is TRBJ1-4; D ambiguous. Between the trimmed V and J ends, which lost 0 bases and 0 bases, there was a span of 9 bases. There are 16 residues in the CDR3. Germline CDR1 is SGHRS and CDR2 is YFSETQ. The full variable domain, completed using reference TRBV5-1 and TRBJ1-4, is KAGVTQTPRYLIKTRGQQVTLSCSPISGHRSVSWYQQTPGQGLQFLFEYFSETQRNKGNFPGRFSGRQFSNSRSEMNVSTLELGDSALYLCASSLGATATNEKLFFGSGTQLSVL.

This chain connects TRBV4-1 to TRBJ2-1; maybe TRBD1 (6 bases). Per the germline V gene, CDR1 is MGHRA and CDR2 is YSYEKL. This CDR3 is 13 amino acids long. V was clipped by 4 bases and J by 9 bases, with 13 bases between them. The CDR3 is CASSPQGWGEQFF. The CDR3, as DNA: TGCGCCAGCAGCCCCCAGGGGTGGGGTGAGCAGTTCTTC.

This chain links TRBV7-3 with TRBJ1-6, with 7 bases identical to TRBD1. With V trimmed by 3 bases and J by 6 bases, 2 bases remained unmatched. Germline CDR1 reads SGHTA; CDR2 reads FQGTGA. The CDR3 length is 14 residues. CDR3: CASSLGQPNSPLHF. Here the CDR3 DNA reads TGTGCCAGCAGCTTGGGACAGCCTAATTCACCCCTCCACTTT.

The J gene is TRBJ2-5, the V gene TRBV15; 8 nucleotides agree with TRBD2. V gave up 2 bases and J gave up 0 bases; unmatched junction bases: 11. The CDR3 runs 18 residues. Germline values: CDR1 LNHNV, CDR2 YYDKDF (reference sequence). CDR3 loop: CATSRYRGGRNYQETQYF. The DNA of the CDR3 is TGTGCCACCAGCAGATATAGGGGCGGGAGGAACTACCAAGAGACCCAGTACTTC.

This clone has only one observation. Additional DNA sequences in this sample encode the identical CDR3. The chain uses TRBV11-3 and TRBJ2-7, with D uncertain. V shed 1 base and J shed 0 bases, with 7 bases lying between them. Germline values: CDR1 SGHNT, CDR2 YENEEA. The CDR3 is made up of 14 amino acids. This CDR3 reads CASSLGQSSYEQYF. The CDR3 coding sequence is TGTGCCAGCAGCTTAGGGCAGTCCTCCTACGAGCAGTACTTC.

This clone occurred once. The CDR3 is CATSRVLAGGREQFF. The CDR3 nucleotides are TGTGCCACCAGCAGAGTACTGGCGGGGGGCCGTGAGCAGTTCTTC. The chain recombines TRBV15 with TRBJ2-1; 8 bases are a match to TRBD2. This CDR3 has 15 residues. The V and J ends lost 1 base and 9 bases, in that order; junction bases with no gene match: 8. From germline, CDR1 is LNHNV and CDR2 YYDKDF (reference sequence). Full variable domain (missing parts from reference TRBV15 and TRBJ2-1): DAMVIQNPRYQVTQFGKPVTLSCSQTLNHNVMYWYQQKSSQAPKLLFHYYDKDFNNEADTPDNFQSRRPNTSFCFLDIRSPGLGDTAMYLCATSRVLAGGREQFFGPGTRLTVL.

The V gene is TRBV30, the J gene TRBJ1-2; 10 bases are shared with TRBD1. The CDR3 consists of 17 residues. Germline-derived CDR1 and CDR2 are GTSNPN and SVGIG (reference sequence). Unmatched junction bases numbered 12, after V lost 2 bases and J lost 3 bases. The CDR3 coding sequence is TGTGCCTGGAGTCCACCTGGGACAGGGGTTTTATACTATGGCTACACCTTC. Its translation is CAWSPPGTGVLYYGYTF.

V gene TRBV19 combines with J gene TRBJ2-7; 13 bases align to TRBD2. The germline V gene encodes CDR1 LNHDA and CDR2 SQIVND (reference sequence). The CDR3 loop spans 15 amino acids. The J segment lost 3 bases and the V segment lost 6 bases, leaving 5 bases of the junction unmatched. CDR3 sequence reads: CASRTRTSGSYEQYF. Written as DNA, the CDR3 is TGTGCCAGTAGGACTCGGACTAGCGGGAGCTACGAGCAGTACTTC. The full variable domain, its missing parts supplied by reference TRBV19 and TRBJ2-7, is DGGITQSPKYLFRKEGQNVTLSCEQNLNHDAMYWYRQDPGQGLRLIYYSQIVNDFQKGDIAEGYSVSREKKESFPLTVTSAQKNPTAFYLCASRTRTSGSYEQYFGPGTRLTVT.